This TCR beta chain was profiled in a study of cytomegalovirus exposure and HLA in healthy donors. Study conclusions and caveats: V- and J-gene trimming in TCR beta was tied to a missense DCLRE1C variant by an analysis performed later.

The PCR contained 60 Vbeta and 13 Jbeta primers. Profiled with immunoSEQ multiplex PCR; TCRdb holds only in-frame clones, not every one. The table has about 140,000 clones, 65% to 85% seen once. All the people who gave samples were healthy bone marrow donors. As to this clone: Its specificity is unknown.

Germline V CDR1 and CDR2: SGHRS, YFSETQ. The CDR3 runs 18 residues. V was clipped by 4 bases and J by 2 bases; unmatched bases: 16. The origin of this receptor is a man aged 45 to 65 in good health and CMV-seronegative. This chain joins TRBV5-1 and TRBJ2-3; TRBD1 aligns across 7 bases. Material for sequencing was PBMCs. The CDR3 is CASSPLYLGTENTDTQYF. The CDR3 coding sequence is TGCGCCAGCAGCCCCCTCTACCTCGGGACAGAAAACACAGATACGCAGTATTTT.